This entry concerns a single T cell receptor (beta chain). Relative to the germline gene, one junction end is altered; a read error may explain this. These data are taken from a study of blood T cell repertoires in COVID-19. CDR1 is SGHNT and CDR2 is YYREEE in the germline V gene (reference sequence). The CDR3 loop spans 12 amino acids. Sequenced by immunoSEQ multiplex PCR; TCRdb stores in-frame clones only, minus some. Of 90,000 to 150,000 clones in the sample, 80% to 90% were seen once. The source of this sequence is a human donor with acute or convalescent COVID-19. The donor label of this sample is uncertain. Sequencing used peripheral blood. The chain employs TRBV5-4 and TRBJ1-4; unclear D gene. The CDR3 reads CASSLDGGIIRF. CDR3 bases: TGTGCCAGCAGCTTGGATGGCGGGATTATCAGGTTT. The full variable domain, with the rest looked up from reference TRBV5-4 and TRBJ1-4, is ETGVTQSPTHLIKTRGQQVTLRCSSQSGHNTVSWYQQALGQGPQFIFQYYREEENGRGNFPPRFSGLQFPNYSSELNVNALELDDSALYLCASSLDGGIIRFGSGTQLSVL.